This TCR beta chain stems from a study of post-analysis software for immune sequencing data. Study details: Relapsing-remitting, secondary progressive and progressive-relapsing multiple sclerosis were all included among the disease courses.

The CDR3 runs to 12 residues. CDR1 and CDR2 (germline): DFQATT, SNEGSKA (reference sequence). Study observations and caveats: Normalized Chao1 diversity in multiple sclerosis patients fell significantly below that of controls. Controls showed lower frequencies than patients for roughly 5 TRBV segments, and TRBV5-6, TRBV5-1 and TRBV20-1 were among these.

TCR beta cDNA libraries included unique molecular identifiers. TCRdb re-analysed the PCR reads in MiXCR, keeping a single row per CDR3 protein. The data show 800,000 to 950,000 distinct CDR3 sequences, with 53% seen just once and 4% to 5.5% held by the top ten. This clonotype was found a few times. What it binds is not known. The TCR originated in a girl between 5 and 17 years old with multiple sclerosis. The rearrangement links TRBV20-1 to TRBJ2-4; tentatively, D is TRBD2 (5 bases). The DNA end favors TRBJ2-7, so the J call may be wrong. Sample: blood. DNA of the CDR3: TGCAGTGCTCCGTACCCTGGAGGCGAGCAGTACTTC. Translation: CSAPYPGGEQYF.